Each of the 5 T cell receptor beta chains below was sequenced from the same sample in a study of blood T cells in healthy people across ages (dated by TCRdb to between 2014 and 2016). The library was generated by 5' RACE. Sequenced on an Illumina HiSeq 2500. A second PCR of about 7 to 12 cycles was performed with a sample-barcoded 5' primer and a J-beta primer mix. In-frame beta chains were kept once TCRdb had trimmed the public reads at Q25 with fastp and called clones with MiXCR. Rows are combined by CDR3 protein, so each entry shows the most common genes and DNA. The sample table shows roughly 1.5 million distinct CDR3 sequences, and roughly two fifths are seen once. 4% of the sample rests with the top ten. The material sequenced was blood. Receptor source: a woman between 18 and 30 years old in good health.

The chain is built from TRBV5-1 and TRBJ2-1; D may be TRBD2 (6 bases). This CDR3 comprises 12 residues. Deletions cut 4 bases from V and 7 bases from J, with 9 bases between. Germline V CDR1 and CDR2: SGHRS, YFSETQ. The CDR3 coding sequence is TGCGCCAGCAGCACACGGGGGAATGAGCAGTTCTTC. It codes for CASSTRGNEQFF. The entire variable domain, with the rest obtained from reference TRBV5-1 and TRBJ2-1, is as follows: KAGVTQTPRYLIKTRGQQVTLSCSPISGHRSVSWYQQTPGQGLQFLFEYFSETQRNKGNFPGRFSGRQFSNSRSEMNVSTLELGDSALYLCASSTRGNEQFFGPGTRLTVL.

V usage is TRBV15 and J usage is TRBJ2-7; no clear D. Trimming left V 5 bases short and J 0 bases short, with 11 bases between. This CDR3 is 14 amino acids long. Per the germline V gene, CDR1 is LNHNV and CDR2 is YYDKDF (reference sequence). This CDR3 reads CATSGPTVSYEQYF. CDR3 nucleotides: TGTGCCACCAGCGGACCCACAGTCTCCTACGAGCAGTACTTC.

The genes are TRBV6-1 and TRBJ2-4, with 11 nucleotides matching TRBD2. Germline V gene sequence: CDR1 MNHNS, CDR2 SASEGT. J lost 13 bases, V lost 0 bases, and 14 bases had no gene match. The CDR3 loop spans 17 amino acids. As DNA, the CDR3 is TGTGCCAGCAGTGAAGCGCCTGGGACTAGCGGCTACAATGAGCAGTACTTC. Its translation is CASSEAPGTSGYNEQYF.

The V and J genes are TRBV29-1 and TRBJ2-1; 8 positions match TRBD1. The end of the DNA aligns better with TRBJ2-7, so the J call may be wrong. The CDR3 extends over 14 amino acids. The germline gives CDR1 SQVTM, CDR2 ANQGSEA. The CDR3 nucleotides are TGCAGCGTTGAAGAGACAGGGGCCTACAATGAGCAGTACTTC. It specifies CSVEETGAYNEQYF.

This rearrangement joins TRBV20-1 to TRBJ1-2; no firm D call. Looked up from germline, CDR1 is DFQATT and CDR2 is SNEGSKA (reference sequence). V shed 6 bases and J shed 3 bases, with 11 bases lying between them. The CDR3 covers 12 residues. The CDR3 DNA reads TGCAGTGCAAAACGGGGTGACTATGGCTACACCTTC. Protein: CSAKRGDYGYTF.